This paragraph reports one T cell receptor (beta chain). Its antigen is unknown. These data belong to a study of long-term antiretroviral therapy in people with HIV. Study-level findings and limits: The study found that diversity rose after ART but stayed below transplant donor controls. Collection spanned 2004 to 2017; ART regimens may be less effective than current ones. Neither ART adherence, viral resistance nor therapy changes were documented. Clones showing expansion before ART dominated the repertoire at all time points.

Sequencing relied on immunoSEQ assay v3.0, run at survey level. Produced via immunoSEQ multiplex PCR; TCRdb's table is partial and in-frame only. Counted here are 9,000 to 15,000 clones, around three quarters occurring once; the ten biggest clones make up about 14%. The CDR3 has 19 residues. Germline CDR1 reads LGHNA; CDR2 reads YNFKEQ. V lost 0 bases, J lost 8 bases, and 12 bases stayed unmatched. This chain links TRBV4-2 with TRBJ2-1, with 14 nucleotides matching TRBD2. The source of this sequence is a man between 35 and 55 years old with HIV. Sequencing used unsorted PBMCs, obtained about 3.3 years before starting antiretroviral therapy. In DNA, the CDR3 is TGTGCCAGCAGCCAAGAGCCCAGACGACTAGCGGGAGGGCTCGATGAGCAGTTCTTC. It codes for CASSQEPRRLAGGLDEQFF.